This is a list of T cell receptor beta chains from one sample in a study of T cells in tuberculosis. Libraries were prepared by immunoSEQ multiplex PCR; TCRdb keeps only in-frame clonotypes and omits some of them. This table holds some 6,000 clones, over 95% found once. The starting material was PBMCs, obtained at tuberculosis diagnosis. These receptors all come from an adult with tuberculosis. Each CDR3 is given with its conserved first and last residue. The order of the fields is D gene, clone size, V gene, J gene, CDR3 protein, CDR3 DNA. A D gene is named only where the DNA matches it firmly. Expanded clones get a size class; other rows say once, few or many, or leave the size out.

-	-	TRBV21-1	TRBJ1-3	CASGRGQASGNTIYF	TGTGCCAGCGGTAGGGGACAGGCCTCTGGAAACACCATATATTTT
TRBD1	once	TRBV9	TRBJ2-7	CASSVGQGAYEQYF	TGTGCCAGCAGCGTAGGACAGGGGGCCTACGAGCAGTACTTC
-	-	TRBV4-1	TRBJ1-3	CASSPTVEAPGNTIYF	TGCGCCAGCAGTCCGACAGTCGAGGCACCTGGAAACACCATATATTTT
TRBD2	-	TRBV6-5	TRBJ2-1	CASSFPGTSLNEQFF	TGTGCCAGCAGTTTTCCCGGGACTAGCCTCAATGAGCAGTTCTTC
-	-	TRBV5-1	TRBJ2-5	CASSVILAETQYF	TGCGCCAGCAGCGTTATCCTAGCGGAGACCCAGTACTTC
-	-	TRBV5-6	TRBJ2-7	CASSTDSYYEQYF	TGTGCCAGCAGTACTGACAGTTACTACGAGCAGTACTTC
TRBD1	-	TRBV6-4	TRBJ2-7	CASRRTGGEQYF	TGTGCCAGCAGACGGACAGGGGGCGAGCAGTACTTC
-	-	TRBV6-5	TRBJ2-3	CASSYQSVTDTQYF	TGTGCCAGCAGTTACCAATCGGTCACAGATACGCAGTATTTT
TRBD1	-	TRBV7-8	TRBJ2-6	CASSPIGQGSGANVLTF	TGTGCCAGCAGCCCCATTGGACAGGGCTCTGGGGCCAACGTCCTGACTTTC
TRBD2	-	TRBV5-1	TRBJ2-7	CASTPTSGRAHEQYF	TGCGCCAGCACCCCAACTAGCGGGAGGGCCCACGAGCAGTACTTC
TRBD1	-	TRBV9	TRBJ2-2	CASSSTSGGNAGELFF	TGTGCCAGCAGCTCCACCTCAGGGGGTAATGCCGGGGAGCTGTTTTTT
TRBD1	-	TRBV5-8	TRBJ2-2	CASSRGQTSNTGELFF	TGTGCCAGCAGCCGGGGACAGACATCGAACACCGGGGAGCTGTTTTTT
-	-	TRBV7-8	TRBJ1-5	CASSFGLINQPQHF	TGTGCCAGCAGCTTCGGGTTGATCAATCAGCCCCAGCATTTT
TRBD2	once	TRBV2	TRBJ2-3	CASTPGLAGPSTDTQYF	TGTGCCAGCACCCCGGGACTAGCGGGACCGAGCACAGATACGCAGTATTTT
-	once	TRBV10-1	TRBJ1-1	CASSETPDRFNTEAFF	TGCGCCAGCAGTGAAACACCAGACAGGTTCAACACTGAAGCTTTCTTT
TRBD1	few	TRBV30	TRBJ1-1	CAWTQKGQGAMNTEAFF	TGTGCCTGGACCCAAAAGGGGCAGGGGGCTATGAACACTGAAGCTTTCTTT
-	-	TRBV10-1	TRBJ2-3	CASSDLGASTDTQYF	TGCGCCAGCAGTGATCTGGGGGCGAGCACAGATACGCAGTATTTT
-	-	TRBV29-1	TRBJ2-6	CSVEDRDLVSGANVLTF	TGCAGCGTTGAAGACAGGGATCTGGTGTCTGGGGCCAACGTCCTGACTTTC
TRBD2	-	TRBV6-1	TRBJ2-5	CASSGASGGQETQYF	TGTGCCAGCAGCGGGGCGAGCGGGGGACAAGAGACCCAGTACTTC
-	-	TRBV27	TRBJ1-2	CASSLNRVGIRSGYTF	TGTGCCAGCAGTTTAAACAGGGTAGGGATTAGGAGCGGCTACACCTTC